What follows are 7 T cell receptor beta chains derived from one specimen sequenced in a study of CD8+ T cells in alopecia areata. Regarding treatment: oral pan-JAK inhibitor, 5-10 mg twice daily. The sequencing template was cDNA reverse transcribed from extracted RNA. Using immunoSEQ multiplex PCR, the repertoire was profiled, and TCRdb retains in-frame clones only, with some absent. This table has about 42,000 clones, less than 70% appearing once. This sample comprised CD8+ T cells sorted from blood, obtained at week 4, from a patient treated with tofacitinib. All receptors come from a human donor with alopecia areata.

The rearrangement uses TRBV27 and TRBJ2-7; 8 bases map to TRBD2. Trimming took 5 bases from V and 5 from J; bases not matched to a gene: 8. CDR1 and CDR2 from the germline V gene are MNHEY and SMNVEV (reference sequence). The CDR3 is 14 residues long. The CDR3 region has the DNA TGTGCCAGCAGTCCCGCCGGGGGGGCGAACGAGCAGTACTTC. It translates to CASSPAGGANEQYF.

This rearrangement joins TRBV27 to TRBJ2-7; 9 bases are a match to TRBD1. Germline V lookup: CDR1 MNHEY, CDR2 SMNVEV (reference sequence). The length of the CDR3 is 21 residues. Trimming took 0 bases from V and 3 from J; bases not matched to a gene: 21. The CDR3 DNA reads TGTGCCAGCAGTTTATCCGACCCGACAGGGGGTGTTCTTGGTGAGAACTACGAGCAGTACTTC. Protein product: CASSLSDPTGGVLGENYEQYF.

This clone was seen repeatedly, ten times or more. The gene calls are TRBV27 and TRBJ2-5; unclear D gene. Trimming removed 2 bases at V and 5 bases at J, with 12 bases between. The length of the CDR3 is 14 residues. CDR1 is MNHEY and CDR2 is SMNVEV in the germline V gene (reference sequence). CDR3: CASSLVGRVETQYF. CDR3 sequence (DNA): TGTGCCAGCAGTTTAGTCGGCCGGGTGGAGACCCAGTACTTC.

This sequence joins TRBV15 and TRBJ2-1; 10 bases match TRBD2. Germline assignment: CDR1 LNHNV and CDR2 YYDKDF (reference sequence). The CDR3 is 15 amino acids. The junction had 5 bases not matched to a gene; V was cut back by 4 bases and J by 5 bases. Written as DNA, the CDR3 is TGTGCCACCAGCACTGCTAGCGGGGGAAACAATGAGCAGTTCTTC. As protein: CATSTASGGNNEQFF. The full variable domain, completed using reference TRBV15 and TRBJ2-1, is DAMVIQNPRYQVTQFGKPVTLSCSQTLNHNVMYWYQQKSSQAPKLLFHYYDKDFNNEADTPDNFQSRRPNTSFCFLDIRSPGLGDTAMYLCATSTASGGNNEQFFGPGTRLTVL.

The DNA for the CDR3 is TGTGCCAGTAGTACGAAGGAAGGGACACGACTCGGTTCACCCCTCCACTTT. Translated, it gives CASSTKEGTRLGSPLHF. The chain uses TRBV19 and TRBJ1-6, with TRBD1 as a possible D gene (6 bases). This CDR3 is built from 17 residues. The germline V and J ends were trimmed by 4 bases and 9 bases, with 22 bases remaining between them. Germline values: CDR1 LNHDA, CDR2 SQIVND (reference sequence).

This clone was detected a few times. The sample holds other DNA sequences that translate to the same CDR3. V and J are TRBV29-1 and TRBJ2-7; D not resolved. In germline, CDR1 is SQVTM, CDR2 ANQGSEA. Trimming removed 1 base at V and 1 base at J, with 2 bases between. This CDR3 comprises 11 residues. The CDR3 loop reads CSVEVSYEQYF. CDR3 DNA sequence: TGCAGCGTTGAAGTTTCCTACGAGCAGTACTTC.

For the CDR3, the DNA is TGTGCCAGCAGCTTAGTTCAGGCGCCATTTAATTCACCCCTCCACTTT. Its translation: CASSLVQAPFNSPLHF. This chain links TRBV7-6 with TRBJ1-6; D is ambiguous. Trimming shortened V by 1 base and J by 6 bases, and 13 bases separated the two germline ends. Germline loops: CDR1 SGHVS, CDR2 FNYEAQ. The CDR3 contains 16 residues.